Listed below are T cell receptor beta chains from one sample, sequenced in a study of cytomegalovirus exposure and HLA in healthy donors. Only in-frame clones appear in the TCRdb table, and some are missing; sequencing was by immunoSEQ multiplex PCR. The repertoire consists of about 95,000 clones, with 77% occurring once and the leading ten covering 4.5% to 6%. The source material was PBMCs. The source is a woman aged 40 to 49 in good health and CMV-seronegative. Each CDR3 is given with its conserved first and last residue. A D gene is named only where the DNA matches it firmly. Some rows have no size entry. The others give once, few or many, or a class for an expanded clone.

j_call: TRBJ2-7; clone_size: .; d_call: TRBD2; v_call: TRBV7-2; cdr3_aa: CASSLSSGGSYEQYF; cdr3_nt: TGTGCCAGCAGCTTATCTAGCGGGGGGTCCTACGAGCAGTACTTC
j_call: TRBJ1-4; clone_size: .; d_call: .; v_call: TRBV20-1; cdr3_aa: CSASGDEKLFF; cdr3_nt: TGCAGTGCGTCAGGGGACGAAAAACTGTTTTTT
j_call: TRBJ1-1; clone_size: .; d_call: .; v_call: TRBV7-3; cdr3_aa: CASSSLRANTEAFF; cdr3_nt: TGTGCCAGCAGCTCTCTGCGCGCGAACACTGAAGCTTTCTTT
j_call: TRBJ1-5; clone_size: .; d_call: .; v_call: TRBV5-6; cdr3_aa: CASSLTAGSNQPQHF; cdr3_nt: TGTGCCAGCAGCTTGACAGCGGGTAGCAATCAGCCCCAGCATTTT
j_call: TRBJ2-1; clone_size: .; d_call: TRBD2; v_call: TRBV2; cdr3_aa: CASRVTSGGAGEQFF; cdr3_nt: TGTGCCAGCAGAGTGACTAGCGGGGGGGCAGGTGAGCAGTTCTTC
j_call: TRBJ1-1; clone_size: .; d_call: .; v_call: TRBV27; cdr3_aa: CASSFGGYTEAFF; cdr3_nt: TGTGCCAGCAGTTTCGGGGGGTACACTGAAGCTTTCTTT
j_call: TRBJ2-5; clone_size: .; d_call: TRBD2; v_call: TRBV5-1; cdr3_aa: CASSPTPGTKETQYF; cdr3_nt: TGCGCCAGCAGCCCGACCCCCGGGACTAAAGAGACCCAGTACTTC
j_call: TRBJ1-1; clone_size: .; d_call: .; v_call: TRBV7-9; cdr3_aa: CASSGQSTEAFF; cdr3_nt: TGTGCCAGCAGTGGACAGAGTACTGAAGCTTTCTTT
j_call: TRBJ2-2; clone_size: few; d_call: .; v_call: TRBV2; cdr3_aa: CASSGGVELFF; cdr3_nt: TGTGCCAGCAGTGGCGGGGTGGAGCTGTTTTTT
j_call: TRBJ2-3; clone_size: .; d_call: TRBD2; v_call: TRBV13; cdr3_aa: CASSLAGGQDTQYF; cdr3_nt: TGTGCCAGCAGCTTAGCGGGGGGGCAAGATACGCAGTATTTT
j_call: TRBJ1-5; clone_size: few; d_call: .; v_call: TRBV5-5; cdr3_aa: CASSLGTVERPQHF; cdr3_nt: TGTGCCAGCAGCTTGGGGACAGTTGAACGGCCCCAGCATTTT
j_call: TRBJ2-7; clone_size: .; d_call: .; v_call: TRBV5-1; cdr3_aa: CASSSGTALAREQYF; cdr3_nt: TGCGCCAGCAGCTCCGGGACCGCCCTAGCGAGGGAGCAGTACTTC
j_call: TRBJ1-1; clone_size: .; d_call: TRBD1; v_call: TRBV9; cdr3_aa: CASSPRQGAAEEAFF; cdr3_nt: TGTGCCAGCAGCCCCCGACAGGGAGCCGCCGAGGAAGCTTTCTTT
j_call: TRBJ1-4; clone_size: .; d_call: .; v_call: TRBV2; cdr3_aa: CASRSQASNEKLFF; cdr3_nt: TGTGCCAGCAGATCACAGGCCTCTAATGAAAAACTGTTTTTT
j_call: TRBJ2-5; clone_size: .; d_call: TRBD1; v_call: TRBV5-5; cdr3_aa: CASSLEQGAGVRTQYF; cdr3_nt: TGTGCCAGCAGCTTGGAACAGGGGGCCGGCGTAAGGACCCAGTACTTC
j_call: TRBJ1-1; clone_size: .; d_call: .; v_call: TRBV19; cdr3_aa: CASSITTPRDTEAFF; cdr3_nt: TGTGCCAGTAGTATAACTACCCCCCGGGACACTGAAGCTTTCTTT
j_call: TRBJ1-4; clone_size: .; d_call: .; v_call: TRBV2; cdr3_aa: CASGRGPNEKLFF; cdr3_nt: TGTGCCAGCGGGAGGGGTCCTAATGAAAAACTGTTTTTT
j_call: TRBJ1-2; clone_size: once; d_call: TRBD1; v_call: TRBV11-1; cdr3_aa: CASSNHRGHVYGYTF; cdr3_nt: TGTGCCAGCAGCAATCACAGGGGGCATGTCTATGGCTACACCTTC
j_call: TRBJ1-1; clone_size: few; d_call: .; v_call: TRBV5-1; cdr3_aa: CASSPWEGAEAFF; cdr3_nt: TGCGCCAGCAGCCCATGGGAGGGGGCTGAAGCTTTCTTT
j_call: TRBJ1-2; clone_size: .; d_call: .; v_call: TRBV5-4; cdr3_aa: CASSSLVIRGGYTF; cdr3_nt: TGTGCCAGCAGCTCTCTAGTGATCAGAGGTGGCTACACCTTC
j_call: TRBJ2-1; clone_size: .; d_call: .; v_call: TRBV5-1; cdr3_aa: CASSLEYLLGHNEQFF; cdr3_nt: TGCGCCAGCAGCTTGGAATATCTGCTGGGGCACAATGAGCAGTTCTTC
j_call: TRBJ1-1; clone_size: .; d_call: .; v_call: TRBV10-1; cdr3_aa: CASSERAGTLMNTEAFF; cdr3_nt: TGCGCCAGCAGTGAGAGGGCAGGGACACTTATGAACACTGAAGCTTTCTTT
j_call: TRBJ1-2; clone_size: .; d_call: .; v_call: TRBV7-9; cdr3_aa: CASSIRDFHGYTF; cdr3_nt: TGTGCCAGCAGCATCCGGGACTTCCATGGCTACACCTTC
j_call: TRBJ1-1; clone_size: .; d_call: .; v_call: TRBV28; cdr3_aa: CASSVYGTEAFF; cdr3_nt: TGTGCCAGCAGCGTATACGGCACTGAAGCTTTCTTT
j_call: TRBJ1-5; clone_size: once; d_call: .; v_call: TRBV4-1; cdr3_aa: CASSLRGSSNQPQHF; cdr3_nt: TGCGCCAGCAGCCTAAGAGGGTCCAGCAATCAGCCCCAGCATTTT
j_call: TRBJ2-7; clone_size: .; d_call: TRBD1; v_call: TRBV29-1; cdr3_aa: CSVENPDRETGEQYF; cdr3_nt: TGCAGCGTTGAAAACCCGGACAGGGAAACGGGCGAGCAGTACTTC
j_call: TRBJ1-6; clone_size: .; d_call: .; v_call: TRBV19; cdr3_aa: CASSVDRPGSSPLHF; cdr3_nt: TGTGCCAGTAGTGTCGACAGGCCGGGGAGTTCACCCCTCCACTTT
j_call: TRBJ2-1; clone_size: .; d_call: TRBD1; v_call: TRBV7-2; cdr3_aa: CASSFGQGEEFF; cdr3_nt: TGTGCCAGCAGCTTCGGACAGGGCGAGGAGTTCTTC
j_call: TRBJ1-5; clone_size: .; d_call: .; v_call: TRBV10-1; cdr3_aa: CASSAGRGRGNQPQHF; cdr3_nt: TGCGCCAGCAGTGCCGGAAGGGGCAGGGGTAATCAGCCCCAGCATTTT
j_call: TRBJ2-2; clone_size: few; d_call: TRBD1; v_call: TRBV29-1; cdr3_aa: CSVEHDRGTGELFF; cdr3_nt: TGCAGCGTTGAACACGACAGGGGCACCGGGGAGCTGTTTTTT
j_call: TRBJ1-2; clone_size: .; d_call: .; v_call: TRBV19; cdr3_aa: CASRDSYGYTF; cdr3_nt: TGTGCCAGTAGAGACAGCTATGGCTACACCTTC
j_call: TRBJ1-2; clone_size: once; d_call: .; v_call: TRBV15; cdr3_aa: CATSREIGIAGYTF; cdr3_nt: TGTGCCACCAGCAGAGAAATTGGTATAGCAGGCTACACCTTC
j_call: TRBJ2-1; clone_size: once; d_call: .; v_call: TRBV11-3; cdr3_aa: CASSLGSDYEQFF; cdr3_nt: TGTGCCAGCAGCTTAGGTTCAGACTATGAGCAGTTCTTC
j_call: TRBJ1-2; clone_size: .; d_call: .; v_call: TRBV18; cdr3_aa: CASSRRTDQGGYTF; cdr3_nt: TGTGCCAGCTCACGCAGGACGGACCAGGGTGGCTACACCTTC
j_call: TRBJ1-5; clone_size: .; d_call: .; v_call: TRBV21-1; cdr3_aa: CARTGVISPQHF; cdr3_nt: TGTGCCAGAACAGGGGTTATCAGCCCCCAGCATTTT
j_call: TRBJ1-3; clone_size: .; d_call: .; v_call: TRBV19; cdr3_aa: CASSSPRSGNTIYF; cdr3_nt: TGTGCCAGTAGTTCCCCCCGCTCTGGAAACACCATATATTTT
j_call: TRBJ2-7; clone_size: few; d_call: .; v_call: TRBV5-1; cdr3_aa: CASSLAQASDEQYF; cdr3_nt: TGCGCCAGCAGCTTGGCTCAGGCTTCTGACGAGCAGTACTTC
j_call: TRBJ1-1; clone_size: .; d_call: .; v_call: TRBV2; cdr3_aa: CASSVDRPSNTEAFF; cdr3_nt: TGTGCCAGCAGTGTCGACAGACCTTCGAACACTGAAGCTTTCTTT
j_call: TRBJ2-1; clone_size: few; d_call: .; v_call: TRBV7-9; cdr3_aa: CASTSSGAWGNEQFF; cdr3_nt: TGTGCCAGCACCTCGTCAGGGGCCTGGGGCAATGAGCAGTTCTTC
j_call: TRBJ1-2; clone_size: .; d_call: .; v_call: TRBV5-4; cdr3_aa: CASSSLSREGGYTF; cdr3_nt: TGTGCCAGCAGCTCTCTTTCCAGGGAGGGTGGCTACACCTTC